One and the same sample provided the 31 T cell receptor beta chains below, sequenced in a study of yellow fever vaccine responses in identical twins. TCRdb re-analysed the RT-PCR reads in MiXCR, keeping a single row per CDR3 protein. The profile shows 11,000 to 15,000 distinct CDR3 sequences, about 88% of them singletons. Sequencing used T cells from blood (PBMCs), unsorted or a sorted subset (not recorded which), obtained before or after yellow fever vaccination (not recorded which). The receptor source for this set is a woman under 30 who received the yellow fever vaccine.

The V call is TRBV20-1, the J call TRBJ2-3; 11 nucleotides agree with TRBD1. CDR3 length: 15 amino acids. V shed 2 bases, J shed 4 bases, and the junction held 5 bases outside the gene matches. Germline loops: CDR1 DFQATT, CDR2 SNEGSKA (reference sequence). This CDR3 reads CSARWTGGVSDTQYF. DNA of the CDR3: TGCAGTGCTAGATGGACAGGGGGCGTTTCAGATACGCAGTATTTT.

The genes are TRBV4-3 and TRBJ2-1, with D unclear. V was trimmed by 1 base and J by 8 bases, leaving 9 bases between them. This CDR3 contains 13 residues. Germline V gene data show CDR1 as LGHNA and CDR2 as YSLEER. The CDR3 loop reads CASSQVPVYEQFF. For the CDR3, the DNA is TGCGCCAGCAGCCAAGTCCCGGTCTATGAGCAGTTCTTC.

This chain connects TRBV18 to TRBJ1-4; D perhaps matches TRBD1 (6 bases). In germline, CDR1 is KGHSH, CDR2 LQKENI. Between the trimmed V and J ends, which lost 2 bases and 7 bases, there was a span of 20 bases. This CDR3 is 17 amino acids long. In DNA, the CDR3 is TGTGCCAGCTCACCAATTCTCGCAGGGGCTACTGGTGAAAAACTGTTTTTT. Its protein product is CASSPILAGATGEKLFF.

The chain is built from TRBV20-1 and TRBJ1-1, with D unresolved. V lost 3 bases and J lost 0, with 8 bases in between. The CDR3 has 13 residues. Germline-derived CDR1 and CDR2 are DFQATT and SNEGSKA (reference sequence). The chain's CDR3 is CSARNTMNTEAFF. CDR3 bases: TGCAGTGCTAGGAACACCATGAACACTGAAGCTTTCTTT.

The rearrangement links TRBV18 to TRBJ2-2; a possible D gene is TRBD2 (5 bases). Germline V gene data show CDR1 as KGHSH and CDR2 as LQKENI. This CDR3 is 16 amino acids long. With 1 base removed from V and 1 base from J, the gap between germline ends came to 10 bases. This chain's CDR3 is CASSPRASRNTGELFF. The CDR3 bases are TGTGCCAGCTCACCACGGGCTAGCAGGAACACCGGGGAGCTGTTTTTT.

The chain employs TRBV29-1 and TRBJ2-7, with TRBD2 as a possible D gene (5 bases). The germline CDR1 and CDR2 sequences are SQVTM and ANQGSEA. CDR3 length: 13 residues. The V gene lost 1 base and the J gene lost 2 bases, with 9 bases spanning the gap. The CDR3 loop reads CSVEGTETYEQYF. The DNA of the CDR3 is TGCAGCGTTGAAGGGACTGAAACCTACGAGCAGTACTTC.

Only one count was recorded for this clonotype. This chain connects TRBV7-9 to TRBJ2-7; 12 bases are a match to TRBD2. Germline CDR1 is SEHNR and CDR2 is FQNEAQ (reference sequence). The length of the CDR3 is 14 residues. After removal of 5 bases from V and 4 bases from J, the junction contained 3 bases not matched to a gene. The chain's CDR3 is CASSPGTSGYEQYF. The CDR3 nucleotides are TGTGCCAGCAGCCCCGGGACTAGCGGGTACGAGCAGTACTTC.

This clonotype was found once. The chain employs TRBV5-6 and TRBJ2-2; 7 bases agree with TRBD2. This CDR3 spans 16 amino acids. V lost 1 base, J lost 1 base, and 4 bases stayed unmatched. Germline CDR1 is SGHDT and CDR2 is YYEEEE. The DNA for the CDR3 is TGTGCCAGCAGCTTGTTGGGGGAGGGGAACACCGGGGAGCTGTTTTTT. It translates to CASSLLGEGNTGELFF.

The rearrangement joins TRBV12-3 or TRBV12-4 to TRBJ1-3; D uncertain. The CDR3 loop spans 13 amino acids. The germline V and J ends were trimmed by 3 bases and 4 bases, with 7 bases remaining between them. The CDR3 here is CASSFVQGNTIYF. As DNA, the CDR3 is TGTGCCAGCAGTTTCGTTCAGGGAAACACCATATATTTT.

The V and J genes are TRBV2 and TRBJ2-3; a weak D match, TRBD2 (6 bases). V lost 3 bases and J lost 4, with 8 bases in between. CDR1 is SNHLY and CDR2 is FYNNEI in the germline V gene. This CDR3 spans 13 amino acids. In nucleotides, the CDR3 is TGTGCCAGCAGTGACGGGACTGCAGATACGCAGTATTTT. Translating gives CASSDGTADTQYF.

This chain uses TRBV3-1 with TRBJ1-1; D is possibly TRBD1 (6 bases). CDR3 size: 14 residues. Germline values: CDR1 LGHDT, CDR2 YNNKEL (reference sequence). Deletions cut 1 base from V and 2 bases from J, with 8 bases between. CDR3 loop: CASSQGGGNTEAFF. In nucleotides, the CDR3 is TGTGCCAGCAGCCAAGGTGGGGGCAACACTGAAGCTTTCTTT.

This chain uses TRBV6-1 with TRBJ2-7, with 8 bases aligning to TRBD2. With 6 bases clipped from V and 0 bases from J, the junction kept 4 bases outside the gene matches. Germline lookup yields CDR1 MNHNS and CDR2 SASEGT. The CDR3 is 14 amino acids. As DNA, the CDR3 is TGTGCCAGCAGCACTAGCGGAAACTCCTACGAGCAGTACTTC. It translates to CASSTSGNSYEQYF.

This chain uses TRBV12-3 or TRBV12-4 with TRBJ2-1, with D unclear. V gave up 2 bases and J gave up 8 bases, with 10 bases separating them. The CDR3 contains 13 residues. CDR3: CASSLPVADEQFF. CDR3 bases: TGTGCCAGCAGTTTACCGGTAGCCGATGAGCAGTTCTTC.

V gene TRBV11-1 combines with J gene TRBJ2-6; D call uncertain. From germline, CDR1 is SGHAT and CDR2 FQDESV (reference sequence). Trimming left V 5 bases short and J 0 bases short, with 11 bases between. The CDR3 contains 16 residues. CDR3 sequence reads: CASSGALSSGANVLTF. In DNA, the CDR3 is TGTGCCAGCAGCGGCGCTCTCTCCTCTGGGGCCAACGTCCTGACTTTC.

The chain is built from TRBV18 and TRBJ2-3; D is possibly TRBD1 (5 bases). Germline CDR1 KGHSH, CDR2 LQKENI. This CDR3 region has 14 residues. V gave up 3 bases and J gave up 1 base, with 8 bases separating them. The CDR3, as DNA: TGTGCCAGCTCACCTCAGGGTGGCACAGATACGCAGTATTTT. This sequence encodes CASSPQGGTDTQYF.

The gene calls are TRBV11-1 and TRBJ2-7; D not resolved. This CDR3 is built from 17 residues. The germline V gene has CDR1 SGHAT and CDR2 FQDESV (reference sequence). Trimming shortened V by 4 bases and J by 2 bases, and 21 bases separated the two germline ends. The DNA of the CDR3 is TGTGCCAGCAGCTCCCTTACGTCGCTGGGTCTTCCCTACGAGCAGTACTTC. Translated: CASSSLTSLGLPYEQYF. The full variable domain, completed using reference TRBV11-1 and TRBJ2-7, is EAEVAQSPRYKITEKSQAVAFWCDPISGHATLYWYRQILGQGPELLVQFQDESVVDDSQLPKDRFSAERLKGVDSTLKIQPAELGDSAMYLCASSSLTSLGLPYEQYFGPGTRLTVT.

The chain joins TRBV18 to TRBJ1-5, with D possibly TRBD1 on 5 matching bases. The V end was cut by 2 bases, the J end by 4 bases, with 12 bases between. Germline V gene sequence: CDR1 KGHSH, CDR2 LQKENI. The CDR3 is 15 residues long. The DNA of the CDR3 is TGTGCCAGCTCACCATCGGGGGGGACGAATCAGCCCCAGCATTTT. Translated, it gives CASSPSGGTNQPQHF.

J is TRBJ1-2 and V is TRBV16; no firm D call. Looked up from germline, CDR1 is KGHSY and CDR2 is FQNENV. Between the trimmed V and J ends, which lost 0 bases and 5 bases, there was a span of 10 bases. This CDR3 contains 14 residues. The CDR3 nucleotides read TGTGCCAGCAGCCAATCGTCGGGGATTTATGGCTACACCTTC. Amino acid sequence: CASSQSSGIYGYTF.

A single count supports this clonotype. V usage is TRBV3-1 and J usage is TRBJ2-2; D not certain. V dropped 3 bases and J dropped 5 bases, with 10 bases sitting between them. Per germline, CDR1 LGHDT and CDR2 YNNKEL (reference sequence). This CDR3 contains 14 residues. CDR3 DNA sequence: TGTGCCAGCAGCCATTCTTGGGGAACCGGGGAGCTGTTTTTT. It codes for CASSHSWGTGELFF. Based on the CDR3 plus reference TRBV3-1 and TRBJ2-2, the full variable domain is DTAVSQTPKYLVTQMGNDKSIKCEQNLGHDTMYWYKQDSKKFLKIMFSYNNKELIINETVPNRFSPKSPDKAHLNLHINSLELGDSAVYFCASSHSWGTGELFFGEGSRLTVL.

The V and J genes are TRBV19 and TRBJ2-1; 12 nucleotides align to TRBD1. This CDR3 region has 17 residues. Germline assignment: CDR1 LNHDA and CDR2 SQIVND (reference sequence). With V trimmed by 3 bases and J by 3 bases, 6 bases remained unmatched. CDR3 DNA: TGTGCCAGTAGTATTTTGGGACAGGGGGCCGGCTACAATGAGCAGTTCTTC. Protein product: CASSILGQGAGYNEQFF.

V gene TRBV19 combines with J gene TRBJ1-5; D is uncertain. This CDR3 is built from 15 residues. V dropped 2 bases and J dropped 4 bases, with 12 bases sitting between them. Germline CDR1 LNHDA, CDR2 SQIVND (reference sequence). CDR3 loop: CASSILRQPNQPQHF. CDR3 DNA: TGTGCCAGTAGTATACTGCGACAACCGAATCAGCCCCAGCATTTT.

V is TRBV20-1 and J is TRBJ1-5; D remains ambiguous. This CDR3 is 12 amino acids long. Trimming left V 6 bases short and J 3 bases short, with 9 bases between. In germline, CDR1 is DFQATT, CDR2 SNEGSKA (reference sequence). CDR3 sequence (DNA): TGCAGTGCCCGGAAGAACAATCAGCCCCAGCATTTT. Protein: CSARKNNQPQHF.

The V call is TRBV7-6, the J call TRBJ2-1, with D unresolved. This CDR3 has 15 residues. The germline V gene encodes CDR1 SGHVS and CDR2 FNYEAQ. V lost 4 bases to trimming and J lost 8 bases, with 18 bases between them. This CDR3 reads CASSSPYGPFDEQFF. Here the CDR3 DNA reads TGTGCCAGCAGCTCCCCGTACGGACCCTTCGATGAGCAGTTCTTC.

This clonotype appeared a few times. The chain combines TRBV19 with TRBJ1-1; weak D call: TRBD1 (5 bases). This CDR3 spans 13 amino acids. Germline V gene data show CDR1 as LNHDA and CDR2 as SQIVND (reference sequence). Trimming cost V 7 bases and J 1 base, with 10 bases left between them. CDR3 loop: CASKRGENTEAFF. The CDR3 region has the DNA TGTGCCAGTAAAAGGGGAGAGAACACTGAAGCTTTCTTT.

This chain connects TRBV21-1 to TRBJ2-7. TRBV21-1 has pseudogene status. The CDR3 spans 12 residues. The CDR3 sequence: CASSKVGVEQYF. The CDR3 DNA sequence: TGTGCCAGCAGCAAAGTCGGGGTCGAGCAGTACTTC.

The table lists this clonotype with a count of one. CDR3 loop: CSVHTGTGAGFGFF. The CDR3 nucleotides are TGCAGCGTTCATACCGGGACAGGGGCCGGATTTGGGTTCTTT. The genes are TRBV29-1 and TRBJ1-1, with 10 bases aligning to TRBD1. This CDR3 is 14 amino acids long. V was clipped by 5 bases and J by 14 bases; unmatched bases: 17. Germline V gene lookup returns CDR1 SQVTM and CDR2 ANQGSEA.

The chain joins TRBV19 to TRBJ2-2, with TRBD1 matching 7 bases. Germline V gene sequence: CDR1 LNHDA, CDR2 SQIVND (reference sequence). The CDR3 is 17 amino acids. Unmatched junction bases numbered 13, after V lost 5 bases and J lost 4 bases. CDR3 sequence reads: CASSPAGTVESTGELFF. In DNA, the CDR3 is TGTGCCAGTAGTCCCGCCGGGACAGTAGAAAGCACCGGGGAGCTGTTTTTT.

The chain carries TRBV27 and TRBJ2-2; TRBD2 aligns across 7 bases. Per the germline V gene, CDR1 is MNHEY and CDR2 is SMNVEV (reference sequence). This CDR3 region has 15 residues. Trimming cost V 2 bases and J 3 bases; bases outside gene matches: 3. CDR3: CASSLGGSYTGELFF. In nucleotides, the CDR3 is TGTGCCAGCAGTTTAGGCGGGAGCTACACCGGGGAGCTGTTTTTT.

V gene TRBV11-1 combines with J gene TRBJ2-3; 11 bases are a match to TRBD2. CDR3 size: 15 residues. Germline CDR1 is SGHAT and CDR2 is FQDESV (reference sequence). V was pared by 2 bases and J by 7 bases, with 5 bases of the junction left unmatched. As DNA, the CDR3 is TGTGCCAGCAGCTTACTAGCGGGGGGTGCGAATACGCAGTATTTT. This sequence encodes CASSLLAGGANTQYF. Full variable domain (remainder filled in from reference TRBV11-1 and TRBJ2-3): EAEVAQSPRYKITEKSQAVAFWCDPISGHATLYWYRQILGQGPELLVQFQDESVVDDSQLPKDRFSAERLKGVDSTLKIQPAELGDSAMYLCASSLLAGGANTQYFGPGTRLTVL.

The chain links TRBV20-1 to TRBJ2-3; no definite D call. Trimming took off 2 bases at V and 3 bases at J, with 3 bases between the two ends. The CDR3 has 11 amino acids. Germline-derived CDR1 and CDR2 are DFQATT and SNEGSKA (reference sequence). Here the CDR3 DNA reads TGCAGTGCTAGATTTACAGATACGCAGTATTTT. The encoded protein is CSARFTDTQYF.

This chain uses TRBV20-1 with TRBJ2-2; 7 nucleotides match TRBD2. CDR1 DFQATT and CDR2 SNEGSKA come from the germline V gene (reference sequence). This CDR3 has 14 amino acids. J lost 5 bases, V lost 5 bases, and 8 bases had no gene match. CDR3 DNA: TGCAGTGCTCCCCGATGGGGGGGAACCGGGGAGCTGTTTTTT. It yields the protein CSAPRWGGTGELFF.